The 27 T cell receptor beta chains in this list originate from one sample, sequenced in a study of metastatic and nonmetastatic thyroid tumors. TCRdb reanalyzed the PCR reads with MiXCR. The sample contains about 38,000 clones, around half of which appear only once. Patients were all untreated before their thyroid surgery. What was sequenced was tumor tissue. The receptor set was obtained from a male donor with papillary thyroid cancer or a benign thyroid nodule (not recorded which). Some clones in this sample may be carry-over from other donors' samples.

The rearrangement uses TRBV4-2 and TRBJ2-6; 16 nucleotides agree with TRBD2. The CDR3 is made up of 20 amino acids. The V segment lost 4 bases and the J segment 1 base; nucleotides outside the gene matches: 7. Germline V gene lookup returns CDR1 LGHNA and CDR2 YNFKEQ. The CDR3 region has the DNA TGTGCCAGCAGCCCCAGGGGGACTAGCGGGAGGGGATCTGGGGCCAACGTCCTGACTTTC. It yields the protein CASSPRGTSGRGSGANVLTF.

The V and J genes are TRBV6-2 or TRBV6-3 and TRBJ1-2; TRBD1 is a possible D gene (5 bases). Germline CDR1 is MNHEY and CDR2 is SVGEGT. V lost 2 bases to trimming and J lost 5 bases, with 15 bases between them. This CDR3 has 15 amino acids. CDR3 amino acids: CASSYGPPGLYGYTF. For the CDR3, the DNA is TGTGCCAGCAGTTACGGCCCCCCGGGGCTGTATGGCTACACCTTC.

This clone was found a few times. This chain uses TRBV28 with TRBJ1-2; D is uncertain. CDR1 and CDR2 (germline): MDHEN, SYDVKM. This CDR3 spans 16 amino acids. Between the trimmed V and J ends, which lost 4 bases and 2 bases, there was a span of 17 bases. CDR3 sequence (DNA): TGTGCCAGCAGTTCCCTAAACCCGACGGAGAACTATGGCTACACCTTC. Translating gives CASSSLNPTENYGYTF.

The genes are TRBV11-3 and TRBJ2-7, with TRBD1 identical over 7 bases. CDR1 and CDR2 from the germline V gene are SGHNT and YENEEA. V gave up 5 bases and J gave up 2 bases; unmatched junction bases: 3. The CDR3 is 13 amino acids. Written as DNA, the CDR3 is TGTGCCAGCAGCCCAGGGGGAGCCTACGAGCAGTACTTC. Its protein product is CASSPGGAYEQYF.

V is TRBV9 and J is TRBJ1-1, with D perhaps matching TRBD1 (5 bases). V was clipped by 3 bases and J by 0 bases, with 9 bases between them. CDR3 length: 14 amino acids. The germline V gene has CDR1 SGDLS and CDR2 YYNGEE. The CDR3 DNA follows: TGTGCCAGCAGCGCGGGACGGATGAACACTGAAGCTTTCTTT. Its protein product is CASSAGRMNTEAFF.

This clone was counted a few times. The DNA of the CDR3 is TGTGCCTCAGTGAAAGGGGGGTACTCTGGAAACACCATATATTTT. Protein: CASVKGGYSGNTIYF. The J gene is TRBJ1-3, the V gene TRBV30; D perhaps matches TRBD1 (6 bases). The length of the CDR3 is 15 residues. Looked up from germline, CDR1 is GTSNPN and CDR2 is SVGIG (reference sequence). Trimming removed 7 bases from V and 0 bases from J, with 16 bases in between.

The chain links TRBV11-3 to TRBJ2-7; D gene uncertain. Trimming took 0 bases from V and 4 from J, leaving 10 bases between them. There are 14 residues in the CDR3. Germline V gene sequence: CDR1 SGHNT, CDR2 YENEEA. The DNA of the CDR3 is TGTGCCAGCAGCTTAGAAAACCTAGGATACGAGCAGTACTTC. Translating it yields CASSLENLGYEQYF. Together with reference TRBV11-3 and TRBJ2-7, the CDR3 gives the full variable domain: EAGVVQSPRYKIIEKKQPVAFWCNPISGHNTLYWYLQNLGQGPELLIRYENEEAVDDSQLPKDRFSAERLKGVDSTLKIQPAELGDSAVYLCASSLENLGYEQYFGPGTRLTVT.

This sequence joins TRBV4-2 and TRBJ2-7; TRBD1 matches 11 bases. From germline, CDR1 is LGHNA and CDR2 YNFKEQ. With V trimmed by 0 bases and J by 5 bases, 9 bases remained unmatched. This CDR3 has 17 residues. CDR3 DNA sequence: TGTGCCAGCAGCCAAGATGTACCGGGACAGGGGGTTCACGAGCAGTACTTC. Translated: CASSQDVPGQGVHEQYF.

The table lists this clone with a few counts. V gene TRBV27 combines with J gene TRBJ2-7, with D perhaps matching TRBD1 (5 bases). Germline lookup yields CDR1 MNHEY and CDR2 SMNVEV (reference sequence). The CDR3 contains 14 residues. The V gene lost 8 bases and the J gene lost 2 bases, with 16 bases spanning the gap. The CDR3 nucleotides read TGTGCCAGCCGGAAGGGGCCAGAGACCTACGAGCAGTACTTC. It yields the protein CASRKGPETYEQYF.

The rearrangement links TRBV18 to TRBJ2-3, with 7 bases that match TRBD2. The CDR3 is 15 amino acids. Trimming took 3 bases from V and 1 from J; bases not matched to a gene: 4. Germline CDR1 reads KGHSH; CDR2 reads LQKENI. CDR3 region: CASSPKAGGTDTQYF. The CDR3 DNA follows: TGTGCCAGCTCACCTAAGGCGGGGGGCACAGATACGCAGTATTTT.

V usage is TRBV5-1 and J usage is TRBJ2-7; D is uncertain. CDR3 size: 13 residues. Germline lookup yields CDR1 SGHRS and CDR2 YFSETQ. Deletions cut 0 bases from V and 8 bases from J, with 12 bases between. CDR3 sequence reads: CASSLEPRRKQYF. The DNA for the CDR3 is TGCGCCAGCAGCTTGGAACCCCGTAGGAAGCAGTACTTC.

This clone was observed many times. Additional DNA sequences in this sample encode the identical CDR3. The CDR3 bases are TGTGCCAGCAGTTACTCTCCAGGCCGGGACGAGCAGTACTTC. Protein sequence: CASSYSPGRDEQYF. This chain joins TRBV6-6 and TRBJ2-7; D uncertain. The CDR3 runs to 14 residues. Germline V gives CDR1 MNHNY, CDR2 SVGAGI (reference sequence). V lost 0 bases and J lost 5, with 11 bases in between.

This clone was seen just once. J is TRBJ2-1 and V is TRBV4-3; D possibly matches TRBD1 or TRBD2 (6 bases each). Germline assignment: CDR1 LGHNA and CDR2 YSLEER. This CDR3 has 15 amino acids. V dropped 0 bases and J dropped 7 bases, with 13 bases sitting between them. CDR3: CASSQDGQGRNEQFF. CDR3 coding DNA: TGCGCCAGCAGCCAAGATGGGCAGGGGAGGAATGAGCAGTTCTTC.

The chain links TRBV7-2 to TRBJ2-7, with D uncertain. The CDR3 has 12 amino acids. V gave up 2 bases and J gave up 3 bases, with 5 bases separating them. The germline V gene has CDR1 SGHTA and CDR2 FQGNSA. The CDR3 spells CASSLTNYEQYF. DNA for the CDR3: TGTGCCAGCAGCTTAACGAACTACGAGCAGTACTTC.

The rearrangement uses TRBV6-1 and TRBJ2-7; possibly TRBD1 for D (5 bases). The CDR3 covers 13 residues. Germline CDR1 and CDR2: MNHNS and SASEGT. The germline V and J ends were trimmed by 8 bases and 0 bases, with 11 bases remaining between them. The CDR3 loop reads CASRTRYSYEQYF. CDR3 DNA: TGTGCCAGCCGGACACGTTACTCCTACGAGCAGTACTTC.

V and J are TRBV20-1 and TRBJ2-6, with TRBD1 identical over 12 bases. The germline V gene has CDR1 DFQATT and CDR2 SNEGSKA (reference sequence). CDR3 length equals 18 residues. The ends lost 6 bases at V and 2 bases at J; junction bases unmatched: 11. The CDR3 protein is CSAAPPGQGAAGANVLTF. CDR3 DNA: TGCAGTGCCGCTCCACCGGGACAGGGGGCGGCTGGGGCCAACGTCCTGACTTTC.

This clone was found a few times. V usage is TRBV19 and J usage is TRBJ1-2; no clear D gene. V was trimmed by 9 bases and J by 6 bases, leaving 14 bases between them. Germline V lookup: CDR1 LNHDA, CDR2 SQIVND (reference sequence). The CDR3 is made up of 12 amino acids. The CDR3 coding sequence is TGTGCCAGGCAGAGGGCCCCGGATGGCTACACCTTC. It encodes CARQRAPDGYTF.

This clone was detected a few times. The chain is built from TRBV18 and TRBJ1-2, with no clear D. Trimming pared 4 bases from V and 7 bases from J, leaving 16 bases between. Germline V lookup: CDR1 KGHSH, CDR2 LQKENI. This CDR3 has 14 amino acids. For the CDR3, the DNA is TGTGCCAGCTCACAACTAGGTCGGGTTGCTGGCTACACCTTC. It codes for CASSQLGRVAGYTF.

The V gene is TRBV28, the J gene TRBJ1-1; 9 positions match TRBD1. This CDR3 is 17 amino acids long. The ends lost 5 bases at V and 0 bases at J; junction bases unmatched: 10. Germline values: CDR1 MDHEN, CDR2 SYDVKM. This CDR3 reads CASSLRTGEIMNTEAFF. CDR3 sequence (DNA): TGTGCCAGCAGTCTTAGGACAGGGGAAATAATGAACACTGAAGCTTTCTTT.

The chain couples TRBV7-3 to TRBJ2-1; 7 bases are a match to TRBD2. V lost 5 bases, J lost 6 bases, and 10 bases stayed unmatched. The CDR3 contains 15 residues. Per germline, CDR1 SGHTA and CDR2 FQGTGA. The CDR3 DNA reads TGTGCCAGCAGCCCAGGAGCGGGAAATATCAATGAGCAGTTCTTC. Translated: CASSPGAGNINEQFF.

The CDR3 region is CASSPRGTSGTDTQYF. CDR3 DNA sequence: TGTGCCAGCAGCCCCCGGGGGACTAGTGGCACAGATACGCAGTATTTT. The chain employs TRBV11-1 and TRBJ2-3; 8 bases agree with TRBD2. Germline V gene lookup returns CDR1 SGHAT and CDR2 FQDESV (reference sequence). The junction had 8 bases not matched to a gene; V was cut back by 5 bases and J by 1 base. The CDR3 loop spans 16 amino acids.

The rearrangement uses TRBV2 and TRBJ2-3; D gene unclear. V was trimmed by 8 bases and J by 4 bases, leaving 10 bases between them. Germline CDR1 is SNHLY and CDR2 is FYNNEI. The CDR3 contains 12 residues. In DNA, the CDR3 is TGTGCCAGCCGGCCGGACGCAGATACGCAGTATTTT. Protein sequence: CASRPDADTQYF.

This clone appeared a few times. The chain has TRBV12-3 or TRBV12-4 and TRBJ2-1; 7 bases match TRBD2. The V gene end was trimmed by 0 bases and the J gene end by 5 bases; junction bases not matched to a gene: 1. This CDR3 contains 14 residues. CDR3 DNA sequence: TGTGCCAGCAGTTTAGCGGGGGGGAACAATGAGCAGTTCTTC. Residues: CASSLAGGNNEQFF.

The J gene is TRBJ1-2, the V gene TRBV4-1; 9 bases fit TRBD1. The CDR3 is 14 residues long. Per the germline V gene, CDR1 is MGHRA and CDR2 is YSYEKL. The V and J ends lost 4 bases and 8 bases, in that order; junction bases with no gene match: 8. The CDR3 DNA follows: TGCGCCAGCAGCCCCGGAGGGACAGGGATCGGCTACACCTTC. This encodes CASSPGGTGIGYTF.

The chain recombines TRBV6-6 with TRBJ2-3; possibly TRBD2 for D (5 bases). Per germline, CDR1 MNHNY and CDR2 SVGAGI (reference sequence). The CDR3 totals 14 residues. V was shortened by 2 bases and J by 3 bases, with 9 bases between the two germline ends. CDR3 residues: CASSYGSLTDTQYF. The CDR3 coding sequence is TGTGCCAGCAGTTACGGGAGTTTGACAGATACGCAGTATTTT.

This clone has a count of ten or more. The CDR3 spells CSARLILSYNSPLHF. The CDR3, as DNA: TGCAGTGCTAGGCTTATACTCTCCTATAATTCACCCCTCCACTTT. The V gene is TRBV20-1, the J gene TRBJ1-6; D not resolved. V dropped 3 bases and J dropped 0 bases, with 9 bases sitting between them. This CDR3 comprises 15 residues. Germline assignment: CDR1 DFQATT and CDR2 SNEGSKA (reference sequence).

The chain couples TRBV3-1 to TRBJ1-2; D not resolved. The CDR3 length is 14 residues. Trimming stripped 0 bases from V and 4 bases from J, with 9 bases between. Germline CDR1 and CDR2: LGHDT and YNNKEL (reference sequence). The CDR3 DNA is TGTGCCAGCAGCCAAGATCTGACACGCTATGGCTACACCTTC. Its protein is CASSQDLTRYGYTF.